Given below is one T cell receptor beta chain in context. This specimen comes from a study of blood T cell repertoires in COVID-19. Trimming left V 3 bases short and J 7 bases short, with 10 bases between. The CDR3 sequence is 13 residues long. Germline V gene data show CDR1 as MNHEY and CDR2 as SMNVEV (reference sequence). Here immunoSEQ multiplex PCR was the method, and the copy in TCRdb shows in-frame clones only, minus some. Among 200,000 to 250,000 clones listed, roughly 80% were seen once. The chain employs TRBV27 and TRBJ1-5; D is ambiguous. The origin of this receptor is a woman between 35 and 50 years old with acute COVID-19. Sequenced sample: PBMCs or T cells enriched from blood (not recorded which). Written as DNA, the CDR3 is TGTGCCAGCAGTTTGAGGGTGTGGCAGCCCCAGCATTTT. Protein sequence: CASSLRVWQPQHF.